This T cell receptor (beta chain) is drawn from a study of blood T cell repertoires in COVID-19. Clones were read by immunoSEQ multiplex PCR, and TCRdb kept only the in-frame ones, dropping some. The profile covers tens of thousands of clones, with roughly 82% appearing a single time and roughly a fifth taken by the ten largest. Sequencing was performed on peripheral blood. The TCR comes from a woman aged 60-75 years with acute or convalescent COVID-19.

The CDR3 sequence: CASSPEDLSYEQYF. The CDR3 coding sequence is TGTGCCAGCTCACCAGAGGATCTCTCCTACGAGCAGTACTTC. The rearrangement uses TRBV18 and TRBJ2-7; the D is unclear. Trimming removed 2 bases at V and 0 bases at J, with 8 bases between. Germline CDR1 reads KGHSH; CDR2 reads LQKENI. The CDR3 loop spans 14 amino acids.